These T cell receptor beta chains were read from a single sample in a study of shared clonotypes between healthy human individuals. Sequencing was performed with immunoSEQ multiplex PCR; in TCRdb, only in-frame clones are kept and a portion is missing. Of a few hundred thousand clones listed, 65% are singletons. Sequenced material: memory CD4+ T cells sorted from blood. The receptors stem from a man aged 30 to 45 in good health. Each CDR3 is given with its conserved first and last residue. A D gene is named only where the DNA matches it firmly. Clone sizes are given selectively: once, few, many, or a class where the clone is expanded.

TRBJ2-7	19	.	.	TRBV27	TGTGCCAGCAGTCCCATTACGGGACACTCCACACCATCGCTCCCAGAGCAGTACTTC	CASSPITGHSTPSLPEQYF
TRBJ2-5	14	TRBD1	many	TRBV5-1	TGCGCCAGCAGCGGAGGGACAGGCCAAGAGACCCAGTACTTC	CASSGGTGQETQYF
TRBJ2-3	14	.	once	TRBV19	TGTGCCAGTAGTATCCTAGCGACGACAGATACGCAGTATTTT	CASSILATTDTQYF
TRBJ2-5	16	TRBD2	.	TRBV11-2	TGTGCCAGCAGCGCGACTAGCGGGAGGTCCGGGGAGACCCAGTACTTC	CASSATSGRSGETQYF
TRBJ2-5	17	.	.	TRBV28	TGTGCCAGCAGTTTATGGGAGGAGGGCAGCTACCAAGAGACCCAGTACTTC	CASSLWEEGSYQETQYF
TRBJ2-7	13	.	.	TRBV7-8	TGTGCCAGCAGGCGGGGATCGGCTAACGAGCAGTACTTC	CASRRGSANEQYF
TRBJ2-2	14	.	.	TRBV11-3	TGTGCCAGCAGCCCAGGCCGGTTGGCCGGGGAGCTGTTTTTT	CASSPGRLAGELFF
TRBJ1-4	14	.	.	TRBV2	TGTGCCATCAATCTGAGGGCAACTAATGAAAAACTGTTTTTT	CAINLRATNEKLFF
TRBJ2-7	15	TRBD1	many	TRBV7-6	TGTGCCAGCAGCCGGACGACAGGGGCCCACTACGAGCAGTACTTC	CASSRTTGAHYEQYF
TRBJ2-5	12	.	.	TRBV29-1	TGCAGCGGAGCCCGGGGGTCAGAGACCCAGTACTTC	CSGARGSETQYF
TRBJ2-7	14	.	.	TRBV30	TGTGCCTGGAGTCAGGGTGGATCTCTCTACGAGCAGTACTTC	CAWSQGGSLYEQYF